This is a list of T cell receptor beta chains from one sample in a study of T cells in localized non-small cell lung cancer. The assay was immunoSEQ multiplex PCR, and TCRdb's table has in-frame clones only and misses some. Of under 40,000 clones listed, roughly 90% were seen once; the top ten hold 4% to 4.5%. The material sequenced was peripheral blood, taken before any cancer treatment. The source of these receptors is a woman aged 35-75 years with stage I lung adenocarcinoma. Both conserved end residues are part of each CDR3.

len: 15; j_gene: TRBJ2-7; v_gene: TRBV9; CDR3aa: CASSVVPTGSHEQYF
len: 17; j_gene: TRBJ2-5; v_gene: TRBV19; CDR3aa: CASSIVGGAGLQETQYF
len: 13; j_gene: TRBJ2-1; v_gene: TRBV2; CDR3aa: CASEVTSGNEQFF
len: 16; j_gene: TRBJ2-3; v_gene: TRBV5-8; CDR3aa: CASSLELAGGKHTQYF
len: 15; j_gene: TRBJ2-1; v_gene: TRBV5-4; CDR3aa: CASSLEGQAYNEQFF
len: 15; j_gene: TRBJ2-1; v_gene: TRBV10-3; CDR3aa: CAISEASSNGNEQFF
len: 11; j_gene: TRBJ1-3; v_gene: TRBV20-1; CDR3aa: CSAVSGNTIYF
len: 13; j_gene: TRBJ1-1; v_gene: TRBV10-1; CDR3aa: CASTNGMNTEAFF
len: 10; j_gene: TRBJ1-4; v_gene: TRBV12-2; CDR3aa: CARGIGKLFF
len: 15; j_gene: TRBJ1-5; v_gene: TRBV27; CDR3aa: CASSFISGSNQPQHF
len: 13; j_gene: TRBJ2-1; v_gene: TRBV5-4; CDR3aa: CASSLGQGPWEFF